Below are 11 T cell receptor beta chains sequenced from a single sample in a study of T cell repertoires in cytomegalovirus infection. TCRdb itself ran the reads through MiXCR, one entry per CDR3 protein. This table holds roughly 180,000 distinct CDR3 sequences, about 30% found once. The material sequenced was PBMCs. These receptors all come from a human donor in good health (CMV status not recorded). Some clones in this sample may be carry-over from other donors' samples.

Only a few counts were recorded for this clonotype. CDR3: CASSPGQVQETQYF. DNA of the CDR3: TGTGCCAGCAGCCCCGGGCAGGTTCAAGAGACCCAGTACTTC. The gene calls are TRBV7-2 and TRBJ2-5; D call uncertain. The CDR3 extends over 14 amino acids. CDR1 is SGHTA, CDR2 FQGNSA, per germline. V lost 5 bases to trimming and J lost 2 bases, with 12 bases between them.

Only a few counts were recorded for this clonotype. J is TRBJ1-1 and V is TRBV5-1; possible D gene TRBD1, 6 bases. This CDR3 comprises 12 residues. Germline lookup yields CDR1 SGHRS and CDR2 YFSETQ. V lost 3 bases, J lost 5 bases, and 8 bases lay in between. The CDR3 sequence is CASSWQGTEAFF. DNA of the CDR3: TGCGCCAGCAGCTGGCAGGGGACTGAAGCTTTCTTT.

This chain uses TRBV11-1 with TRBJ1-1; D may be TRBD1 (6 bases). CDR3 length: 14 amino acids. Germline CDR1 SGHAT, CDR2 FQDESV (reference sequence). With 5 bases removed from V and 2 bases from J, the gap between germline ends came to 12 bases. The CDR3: CASSLLRGNTEAFF. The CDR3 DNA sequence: TGTGCCAGCAGCCTCCTCAGGGGAAACACTGAAGCTTTCTTT.

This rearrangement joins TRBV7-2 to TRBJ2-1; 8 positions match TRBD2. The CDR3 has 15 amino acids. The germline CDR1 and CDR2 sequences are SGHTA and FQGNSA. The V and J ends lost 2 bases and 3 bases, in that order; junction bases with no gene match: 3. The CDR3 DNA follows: TGTGCCAGCAGCTTAATTGCGGGGGGCTACAATGAGCAGTTCTTC. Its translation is CASSLIAGGYNEQFF.

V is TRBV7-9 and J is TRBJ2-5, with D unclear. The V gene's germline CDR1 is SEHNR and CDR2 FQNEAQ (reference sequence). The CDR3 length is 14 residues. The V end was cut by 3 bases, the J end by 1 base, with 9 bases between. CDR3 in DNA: TGTGCCAGCAGCTTTGGACGGAGCCAAGAGACCCAGTACTTC. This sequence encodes CASSFGRSQETQYF.

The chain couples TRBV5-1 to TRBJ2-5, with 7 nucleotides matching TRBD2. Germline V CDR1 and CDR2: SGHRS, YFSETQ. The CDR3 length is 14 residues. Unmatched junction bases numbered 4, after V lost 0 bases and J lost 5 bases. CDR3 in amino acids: CASSLDLGGETQYF. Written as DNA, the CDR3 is TGCGCCAGCAGCTTGGATCTCGGGGGGGAGACCCAGTACTTC. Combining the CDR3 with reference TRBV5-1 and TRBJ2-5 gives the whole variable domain KAGVTQTPRYLIKTRGQQVTLSCSPISGHRSVSWYQQTPGQGLQFLFEYFSETQRNKGNFPGRFSGRQFSNSRSEMNVSTLELGDSALYLCASSLDLGGETQYFGPGTRLLVL.

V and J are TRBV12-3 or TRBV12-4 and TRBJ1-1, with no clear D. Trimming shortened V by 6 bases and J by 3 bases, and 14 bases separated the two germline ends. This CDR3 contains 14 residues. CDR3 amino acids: CASRPGWKDTEAFF. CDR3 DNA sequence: TGTGCCAGCAGACCTGGATGGAAGGACACTGAAGCTTTCTTT.

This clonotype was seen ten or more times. This CDR3 reads CATKAVPETDTQYF. The CDR3 bases are TGTGCCACGAAAGCGGTCCCAGAAACAGATACGCAGTATTTT. The chain employs TRBV7-2 and TRBJ2-3, with a weak D call TRBD2 (5 bases). Trimming removed 10 bases at V and 3 bases at J, with 17 bases between. Germline V CDR1 and CDR2: SGHTA, FQGNSA. This CDR3 is built from 14 residues.

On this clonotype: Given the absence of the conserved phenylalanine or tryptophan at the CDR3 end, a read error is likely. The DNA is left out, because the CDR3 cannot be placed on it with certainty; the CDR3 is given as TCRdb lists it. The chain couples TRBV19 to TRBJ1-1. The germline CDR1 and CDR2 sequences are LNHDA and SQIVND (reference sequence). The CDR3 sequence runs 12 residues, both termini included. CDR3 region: CASSHGRSNFRS.

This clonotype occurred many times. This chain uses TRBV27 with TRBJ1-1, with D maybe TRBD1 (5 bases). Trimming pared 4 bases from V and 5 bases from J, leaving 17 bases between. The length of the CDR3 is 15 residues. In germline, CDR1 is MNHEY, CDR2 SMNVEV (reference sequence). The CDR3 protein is CASSYGGDSLTEAFF. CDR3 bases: TGTGCCAGCAGTTACGGCGGCGACAGCCTTACTGAAGCTTTCTTT.

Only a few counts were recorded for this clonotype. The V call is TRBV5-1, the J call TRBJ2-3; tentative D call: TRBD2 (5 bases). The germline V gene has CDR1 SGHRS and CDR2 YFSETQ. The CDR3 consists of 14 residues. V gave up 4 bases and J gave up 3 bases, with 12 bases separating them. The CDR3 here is CASSISRGTDTQYF. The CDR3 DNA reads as TGCGCCAGCAGCATTTCCAGAGGGACAGATACGCAGTATTTT.